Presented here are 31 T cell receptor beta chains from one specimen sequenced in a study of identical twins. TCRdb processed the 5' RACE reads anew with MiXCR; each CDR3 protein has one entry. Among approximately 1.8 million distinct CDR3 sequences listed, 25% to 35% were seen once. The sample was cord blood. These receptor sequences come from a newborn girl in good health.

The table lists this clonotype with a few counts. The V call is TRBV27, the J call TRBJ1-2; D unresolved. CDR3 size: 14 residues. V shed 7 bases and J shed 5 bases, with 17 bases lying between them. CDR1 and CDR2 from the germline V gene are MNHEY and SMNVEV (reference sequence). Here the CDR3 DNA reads TGTGCCAGCAAAGTAGGTCGGTTGGGGTATGGCTACACCTTC. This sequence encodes CASKVGRLGYGYTF.

The CDR3 coding sequence is TGTGCCAGCAGTTTAAACGGACAGCCTTACTACGAGCAGTACTTC. This gives the protein CASSLNGQPYYEQYF. The chain uses TRBV27 and TRBJ2-5; tentative D call: TRBD1 (6 bases). Judging by the DNA end, TRBJ2-7 fits better; the J call may be wrong. CDR3 size: 15 residues. Germline CDR1 is MNHEY and CDR2 is SMNVEV (reference sequence).

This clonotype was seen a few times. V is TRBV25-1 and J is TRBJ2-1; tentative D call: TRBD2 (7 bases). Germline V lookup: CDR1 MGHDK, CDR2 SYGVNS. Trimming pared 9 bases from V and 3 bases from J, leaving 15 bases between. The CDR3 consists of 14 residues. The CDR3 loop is CASGEGGHYNEQFF. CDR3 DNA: TGTGCCAGTGGGGAGGGGGGGCACTACAATGAGCAGTTCTTC.

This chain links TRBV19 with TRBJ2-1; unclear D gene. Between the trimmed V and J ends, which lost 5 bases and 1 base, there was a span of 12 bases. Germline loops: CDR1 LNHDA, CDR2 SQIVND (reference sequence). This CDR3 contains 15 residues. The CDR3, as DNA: TGTGCCAGTAGTGTCGACTGGGGTTCCTACAATGAGCAGTTCTTC. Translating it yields CASSVDWGSYNEQFF.

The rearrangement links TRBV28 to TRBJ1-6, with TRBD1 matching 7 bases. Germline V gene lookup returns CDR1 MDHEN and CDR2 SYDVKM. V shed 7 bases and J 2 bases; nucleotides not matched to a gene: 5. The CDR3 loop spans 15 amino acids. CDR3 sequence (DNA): TGTGCCAGCATCAAACAGGGGACCTATAATTCACCCCTCCACTTT. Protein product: CASIKQGTYNSPLHF.

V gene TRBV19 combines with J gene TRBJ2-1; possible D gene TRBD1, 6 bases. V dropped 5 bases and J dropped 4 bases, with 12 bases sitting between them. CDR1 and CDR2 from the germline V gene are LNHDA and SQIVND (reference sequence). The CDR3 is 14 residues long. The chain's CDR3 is CASSGNGQYNEQFF. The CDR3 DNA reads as TGTGCCAGTAGTGGAAACGGACAGTACAATGAGCAGTTCTTC. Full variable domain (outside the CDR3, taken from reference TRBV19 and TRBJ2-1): DGGITQSPKYLFRKEGQNVTLSCEQNLNHDAMYWYRQDPGQGLRLIYYSQIVNDFQKGDIAEGYSVSREKKESFPLTVTSAQKNPTAFYLCASSGNGQYNEQFFGPGTRLTVL.

This chain's CDR3 is CASSYGQVAGELFF. Written as DNA, the CDR3 is TGTGCCAGCAGTTACGGACAGGTCGCCGGGGAGCTGTTTTTT. The rearrangement joins TRBV6-6 to TRBJ2-2; 7 bases are a match to TRBD1. The CDR3 length is 14 residues. In germline, CDR1 is MNHNY, CDR2 SVGAGI (reference sequence). V shed 2 bases, J shed 6 bases, and the junction held 3 bases outside the gene matches.

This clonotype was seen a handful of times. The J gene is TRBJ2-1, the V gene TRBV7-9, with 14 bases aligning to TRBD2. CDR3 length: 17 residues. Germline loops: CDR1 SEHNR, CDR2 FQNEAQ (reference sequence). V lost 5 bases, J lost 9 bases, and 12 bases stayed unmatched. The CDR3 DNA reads TGTGCCAGCAGCCCTCGGACTAGCGGGGGGTCGTGGGGTGAGCAGTTCTTC. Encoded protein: CASSPRTSGGSWGEQFF.

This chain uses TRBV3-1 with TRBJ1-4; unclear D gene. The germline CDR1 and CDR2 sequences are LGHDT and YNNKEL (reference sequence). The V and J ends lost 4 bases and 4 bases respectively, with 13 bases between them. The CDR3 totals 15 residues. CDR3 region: CASSPRGLVNEKLFF. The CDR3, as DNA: TGTGCCAGCAGCCCCCGGGGTCTAGTTAATGAAAAACTGTTTTTT.

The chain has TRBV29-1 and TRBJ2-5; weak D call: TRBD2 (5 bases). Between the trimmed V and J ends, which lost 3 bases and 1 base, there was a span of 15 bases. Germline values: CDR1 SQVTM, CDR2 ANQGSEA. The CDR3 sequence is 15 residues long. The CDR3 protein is CSVDPSGLLQETQYF. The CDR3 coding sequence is TGCAGCGTTGACCCCAGCGGTCTCCTCCAAGAGACCCAGTACTTC.

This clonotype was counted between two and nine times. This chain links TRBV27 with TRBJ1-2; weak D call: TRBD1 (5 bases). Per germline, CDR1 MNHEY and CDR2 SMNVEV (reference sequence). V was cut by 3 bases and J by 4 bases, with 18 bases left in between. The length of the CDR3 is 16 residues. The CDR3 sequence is CASSFEARDTLYGYTF. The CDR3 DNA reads TGTGCCAGCAGTTTTGAGGCCAGGGATACCCTCTATGGCTACACCTTC.

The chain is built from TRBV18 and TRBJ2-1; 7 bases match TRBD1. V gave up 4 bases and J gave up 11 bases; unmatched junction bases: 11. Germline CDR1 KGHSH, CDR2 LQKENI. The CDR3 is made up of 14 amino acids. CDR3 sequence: CASSHPSRQGKQFF. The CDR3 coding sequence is TGTGCCAGCTCACACCCAAGTAGACAGGGTAAGCAGTTCTTC.

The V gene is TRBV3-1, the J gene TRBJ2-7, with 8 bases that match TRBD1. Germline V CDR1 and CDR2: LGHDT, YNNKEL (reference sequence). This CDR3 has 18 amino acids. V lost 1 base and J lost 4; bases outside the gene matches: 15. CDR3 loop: CASSQGAPLMDRAYEQYF. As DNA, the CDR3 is TGTGCCAGCAGCCAAGGAGCTCCTTTGATGGACAGGGCTTACGAGCAGTACTTC.

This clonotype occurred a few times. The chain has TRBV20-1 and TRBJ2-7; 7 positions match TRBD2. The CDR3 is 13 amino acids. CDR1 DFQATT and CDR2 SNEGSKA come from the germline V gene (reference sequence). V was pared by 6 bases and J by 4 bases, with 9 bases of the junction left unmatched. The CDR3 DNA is TGCAGTGCACCAGCGGGGATCGGGTACGAGCAGTACTTC. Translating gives CSAPAGIGYEQYF.

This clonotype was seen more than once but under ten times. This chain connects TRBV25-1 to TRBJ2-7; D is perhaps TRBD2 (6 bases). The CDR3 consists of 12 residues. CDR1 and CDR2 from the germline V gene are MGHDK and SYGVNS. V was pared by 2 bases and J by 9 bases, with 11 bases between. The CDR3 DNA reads TGTGCCAGCAGTGAAGCGGGGAATGTGCAGTACTTC. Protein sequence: CASSEAGNVQYF.

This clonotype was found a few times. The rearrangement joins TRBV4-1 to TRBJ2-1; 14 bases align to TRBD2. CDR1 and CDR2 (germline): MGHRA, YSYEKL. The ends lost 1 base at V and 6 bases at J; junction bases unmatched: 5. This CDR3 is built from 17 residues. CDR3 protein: CASSQVETSGGANEQFF. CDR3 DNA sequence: TGCGCCAGCAGCCAAGTAGAGACTAGCGGGGGGGCCAATGAGCAGTTCTTC.

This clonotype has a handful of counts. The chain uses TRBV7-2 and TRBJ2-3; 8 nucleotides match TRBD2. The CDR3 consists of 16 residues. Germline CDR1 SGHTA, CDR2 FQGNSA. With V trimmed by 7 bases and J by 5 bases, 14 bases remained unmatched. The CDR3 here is CASTPGQRGYEDTQYF. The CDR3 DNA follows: TGTGCCAGCACCCCAGGGCAGCGGGGGTATGAAGATACGCAGTATTTT. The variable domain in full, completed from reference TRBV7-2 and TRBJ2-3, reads GAGVSQSPSNKVTEKGKDVELRCDPISGHTALYWYRQSLGQGLEFLIYFQGNSAPDKSGLPSDRFSAERTGGSVSTLTIQRTQQEDSAVYLCASTPGQRGYEDTQYFGPGTRLTVL.

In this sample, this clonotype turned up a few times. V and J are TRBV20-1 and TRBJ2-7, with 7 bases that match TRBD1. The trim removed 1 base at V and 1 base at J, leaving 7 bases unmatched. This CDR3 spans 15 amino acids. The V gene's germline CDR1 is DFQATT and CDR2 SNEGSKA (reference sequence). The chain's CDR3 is CSARGRDRPSYEQYF. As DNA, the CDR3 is TGCAGTGCTAGAGGCCGGGACAGACCTTCCTACGAGCAGTACTTC.

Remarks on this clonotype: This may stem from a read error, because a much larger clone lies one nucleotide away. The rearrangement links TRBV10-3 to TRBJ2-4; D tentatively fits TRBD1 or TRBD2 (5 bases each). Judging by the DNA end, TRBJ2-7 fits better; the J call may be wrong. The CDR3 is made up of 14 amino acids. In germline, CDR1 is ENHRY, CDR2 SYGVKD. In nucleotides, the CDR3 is TGTGCCATCAGTGAGCCGGGACGGAATTGCGAGCAGTACTTC. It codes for CAISEPGRNCEQYF.

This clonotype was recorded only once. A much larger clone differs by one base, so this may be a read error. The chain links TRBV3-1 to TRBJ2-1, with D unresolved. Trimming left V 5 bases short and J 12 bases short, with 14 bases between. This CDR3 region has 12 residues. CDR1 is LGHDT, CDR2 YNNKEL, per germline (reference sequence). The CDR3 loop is CASSSGPTGQFF. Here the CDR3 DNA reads TGTGCCAGCAGCTCAGGACCTACCGGGCAGTTCTTC.

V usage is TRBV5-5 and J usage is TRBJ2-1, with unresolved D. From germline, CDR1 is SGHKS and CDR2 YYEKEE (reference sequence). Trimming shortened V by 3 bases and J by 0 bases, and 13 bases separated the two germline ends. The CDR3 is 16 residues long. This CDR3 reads CASSSGSSVSYNEQFF. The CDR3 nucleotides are TGTGCCAGCAGCTCGGGTAGTTCCGTCTCCTACAATGAGCAGTTCTTC.

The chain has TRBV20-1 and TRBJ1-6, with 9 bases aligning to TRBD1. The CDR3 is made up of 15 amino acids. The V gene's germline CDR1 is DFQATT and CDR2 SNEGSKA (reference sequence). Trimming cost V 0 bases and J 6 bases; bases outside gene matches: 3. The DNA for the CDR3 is TGCAGTGCTAGAGATGGGGGACAGGGTAATTCACCCCTCCACTTT. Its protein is CSARDGGQGNSPLHF.

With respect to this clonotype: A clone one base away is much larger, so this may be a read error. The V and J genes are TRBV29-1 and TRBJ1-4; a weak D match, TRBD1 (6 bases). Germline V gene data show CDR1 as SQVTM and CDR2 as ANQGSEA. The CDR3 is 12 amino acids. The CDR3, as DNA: TGCACCCTGACAGGCCAGAATGAAAAACCGTTTTTT. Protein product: CTLTGQNEKPFF.

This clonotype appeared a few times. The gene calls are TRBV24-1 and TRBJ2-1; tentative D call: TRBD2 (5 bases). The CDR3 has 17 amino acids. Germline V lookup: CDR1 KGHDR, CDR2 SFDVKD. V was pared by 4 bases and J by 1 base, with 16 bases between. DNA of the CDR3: TGTGCCACCAGTGACCCCCCCTTAGCGTGGTCCTACAATGAGCAGTTCTTC. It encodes CATSDPPLAWSYNEQFF.

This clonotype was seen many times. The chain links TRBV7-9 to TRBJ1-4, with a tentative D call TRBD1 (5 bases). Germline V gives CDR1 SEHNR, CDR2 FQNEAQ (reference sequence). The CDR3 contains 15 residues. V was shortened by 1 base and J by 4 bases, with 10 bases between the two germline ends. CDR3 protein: CASSLDPGLNEKLFF. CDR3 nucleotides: TGTGCCAGCAGCTTAGATCCGGGACTTAATGAAAAACTGTTTTTT.

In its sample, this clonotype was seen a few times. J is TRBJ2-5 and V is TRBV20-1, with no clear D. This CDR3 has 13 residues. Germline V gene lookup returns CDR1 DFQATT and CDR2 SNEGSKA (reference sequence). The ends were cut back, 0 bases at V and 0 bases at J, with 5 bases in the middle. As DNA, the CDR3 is TGCAGTGCTAGAGAGGCGTACCAAGAGACCCAGTACTTC. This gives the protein CSAREAYQETQYF.

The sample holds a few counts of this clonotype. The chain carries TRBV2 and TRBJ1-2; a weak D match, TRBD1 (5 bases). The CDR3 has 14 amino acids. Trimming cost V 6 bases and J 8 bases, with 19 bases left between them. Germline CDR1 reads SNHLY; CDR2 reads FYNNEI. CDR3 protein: CASSRRGGIEGYTF. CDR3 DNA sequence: TGTGCCAGCAGCCGTCGGGGGGGGATAGAGGGCTACACCTTC.

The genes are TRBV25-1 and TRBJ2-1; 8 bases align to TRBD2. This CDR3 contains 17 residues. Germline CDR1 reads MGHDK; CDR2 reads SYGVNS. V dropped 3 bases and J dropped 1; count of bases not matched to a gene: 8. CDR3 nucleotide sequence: TGTGCCAGCAGTGACCACCTTCTAGCGGGTTCCTACAATGAGCAGTTCTTC. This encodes CASSDHLLAGSYNEQFF.

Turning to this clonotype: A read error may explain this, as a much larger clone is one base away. This CDR3 reads CSVEGLAGGYNEQYF. The CDR3, as DNA: TGCAGCGTTGAGGGACTAGCGGGAGGGTACAATGAGCAGTACTTC. The rearrangement uses TRBV29-1 and TRBJ2-7, with 16 bases lining up with TRBD2. CDR1 is SQVTM and CDR2 is ANQGSEA in the germline V gene. This CDR3 spans 15 amino acids. The V gene end was trimmed by 3 bases and the J gene end by 7 bases; junction bases not matched to a gene: 6.

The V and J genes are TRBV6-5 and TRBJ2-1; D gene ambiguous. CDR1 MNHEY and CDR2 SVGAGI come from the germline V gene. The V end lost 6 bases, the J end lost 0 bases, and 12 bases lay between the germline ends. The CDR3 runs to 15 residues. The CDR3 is CASSSTASSYNEQFF. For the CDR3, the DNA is TGTGCCAGCAGCTCTACAGCTAGCTCCTACAATGAGCAGTTCTTC.

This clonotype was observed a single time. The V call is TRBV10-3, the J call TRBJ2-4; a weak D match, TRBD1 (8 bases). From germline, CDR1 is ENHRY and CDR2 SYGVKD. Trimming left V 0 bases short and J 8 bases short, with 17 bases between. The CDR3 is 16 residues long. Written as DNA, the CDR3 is TGTGCCATCAGTGAGTCTGCGGACAGGGCGGGGGACATTCAGTACTTC. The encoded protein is CAISESADRAGDIQYF.